A selection of T cell receptor beta chains follows, all from one sample in a study of memory CD4+ T cells and cytomegalovirus serostatus. Profiling relied on immunoSEQ multiplex PCR, and the TCRdb table lists in-frame clones only, not all of them. This table has around 99,000 clones, around 80% appearing once. Sequencing used memory CD4+ T cells from blood. The receptors shown here come from an adult in good health and CMV-seropositive. Both conserved end residues are part of each CDR3. The order of the fields is clone size, D gene, J gene, V gene, CDR3 length, CDR3 protein, CDR3 DNA. D genes are given only for firm matches. Rows may omit the clone size; those that give it use once, few, many or a size class.

clone_size: NA; d_call: TRBD2; j_call: TRBJ2-2; v_call: TRBV18; cdr3_length: 15; cdr3_aa: CASSRRLAKAGELFF; cdr3_nt: TGTGCCAGCTCACGGCGACTAGCCAAGGCCGGGGAGCTGTTTTTT
clone_size: NA; d_call: TRBD1; j_call: TRBJ2-7; v_call: TRBV30; cdr3_length: 15; cdr3_aa: CAWSAPGTVSYEQYF; cdr3_nt: TGTGCCTGGAGTGCTCCCGGGACAGTCTCCTACGAGCAGTACTTC
clone_size: NA; d_call: NA; j_call: TRBJ2-5; v_call: TRBV9; cdr3_length: 15; cdr3_aa: CASRTPQGGQETQYF; cdr3_nt: TGTGCCAGCAGGACCCCCCAGGGGGGACAAGAGACCCAGTACTTC
clone_size: NA; d_call: NA; j_call: TRBJ1-2; v_call: TRBV6-6; cdr3_length: 12; cdr3_aa: CASSLGGYGYTF; cdr3_nt: TGTGCCAGCAGTTTAGGGGGCTATGGCTACACCTTC
clone_size: NA; d_call: NA; j_call: TRBJ1-1; v_call: TRBV12-5; cdr3_length: 15; cdr3_aa: CASGLVLSGNTEAFF; cdr3_nt: TGTGCTAGTGGTTTGGTACTTTCGGGGAACACTGAAGCTTTCTTT
clone_size: NA; d_call: TRBD1; j_call: TRBJ2-3; v_call: TRBV7-2; cdr3_length: 15; cdr3_aa: CASSLMGQGSDTQYF; cdr3_nt: TGTGCCAGCAGCTTAATGGGACAGGGGTCAGATACGCAGTATTTT
clone_size: NA; d_call: NA; j_call: TRBJ2-7; v_call: TRBV18; cdr3_length: 15; cdr3_aa: CASSSTLGASYEQYF; cdr3_nt: TGTGCCAGCTCGTCCACGCTCGGGGCCTCCTACGAGCAGTACTTC
clone_size: NA; d_call: NA; j_call: TRBJ1-3; v_call: TRBV27; cdr3_length: 16; cdr3_aa: CASSLRGRNSGNTIYF; cdr3_nt: TGTGCCAGCAGTTTACGGGGCCGAAACTCTGGAAACACCATATATTTT
clone_size: NA; d_call: NA; j_call: TRBJ2-3; v_call: TRBV5-1; cdr3_length: 15; cdr3_aa: CASSFRGSQGDTQYF; cdr3_nt: TGCGCCAGCAGCTTTCGGGGGTCCCAGGGAGATACGCAGTATTTT
clone_size: once; d_call: TRBD2; j_call: TRBJ2-1; v_call: TRBV5-1; cdr3_length: 18; cdr3_aa: CASSLGASGGGSYNEQFF; cdr3_nt: TGCGCCAGCAGCTTGGGAGCTAGCGGGGGGGGTTCCTACAATGAGCAGTTCTTC
clone_size: NA; d_call: NA; j_call: TRBJ1-4; v_call: TRBV11-2; cdr3_length: 14; cdr3_aa: CASSLVGRGEKLFF; cdr3_nt: TGTGCCAGCAGCTTAGTAGGACGAGGAGAAAAACTGTTTTTT
clone_size: NA; d_call: TRBD1; j_call: TRBJ1-2; v_call: TRBV18; cdr3_length: 16; cdr3_aa: CASSQGQGTPNYGYTF; cdr3_nt: TGTGCCAGCTCACAGGGACAGGGGACCCCTAACTATGGCTACACCTTC
clone_size: NA; d_call: NA; j_call: TRBJ2-3; v_call: TRBV7-8; cdr3_length: 14; cdr3_aa: CASSWDHQRDTQYF; cdr3_nt: TGTGCCAGCAGCTGGGACCATCAGCGAGATACGCAGTATTTT
clone_size: NA; d_call: TRBD1; j_call: TRBJ1-2; v_call: TRBV18; cdr3_length: 14; cdr3_aa: CASSPGQGLYGYTF; cdr3_nt: TGTGCCAGCTCACCGGGACAGGGCCTCTATGGCTACACCTTC
clone_size: once; d_call: NA; j_call: TRBJ2-5; v_call: TRBV5-6; cdr3_length: 17; cdr3_aa: CASNVGKAGPAQETQYF; cdr3_nt: TGTGCCAGCAACGTGGGAAAGGCGGGCCCGGCTCAAGAGACCCAGTACTTC
clone_size: NA; d_call: TRBD2; j_call: TRBJ2-5; v_call: TRBV19; cdr3_length: 12; cdr3_aa: CASSTGGETQYF; cdr3_nt: TGTGCCAGTAGTACCGGGGGGGAGACCCAGTACTTC
clone_size: NA; d_call: NA; j_call: TRBJ2-1; v_call: TRBV9; cdr3_length: 16; cdr3_aa: CASSVEIGGTYNEQFF; cdr3_nt: TGTGCCAGCAGCGTAGAAATAGGGGGTACCTACAATGAGCAGTTCTTC
clone_size: few; d_call: TRBD2; j_call: TRBJ2-1; v_call: TRBV7-2; cdr3_length: 14; cdr3_aa: CASSSLAGDPEQFF; cdr3_nt: TGTGCCAGCAGCTCACTAGCGGGAGATCCTGAGCAGTTCTTC
clone_size: NA; d_call: TRBD1; j_call: TRBJ2-5; v_call: TRBV9; cdr3_length: 15; cdr3_aa: CASSVGGQGAETQYF; cdr3_nt: TGTGCCAGCAGCGTAGGGGGACAGGGGGCAGAGACCCAGTACTTC
clone_size: NA; d_call: TRBD2; j_call: TRBJ2-1; v_call: TRBV4-2; cdr3_length: 19; cdr3_aa: CASRRQAGGDLPSYNEQFF; cdr3_nt: TGTGCCAGCAGACGACAAGCGGGAGGGGATCTACCCTCCTACAATGAGCAGTTCTTC
clone_size: NA; d_call: NA; j_call: TRBJ2-1; v_call: TRBV14; cdr3_length: 13; cdr3_aa: CASSQANLYEQFF; cdr3_nt: TGTGCCAGCAGCCAAGCCAACCTCTATGAGCAGTTCTTC
clone_size: NA; d_call: NA; j_call: TRBJ2-6; v_call: TRBV4-1; cdr3_length: 15; cdr3_aa: CASSPQPGGANVLTF; cdr3_nt: TGCGCCAGCAGCCCCCAACCGGGGGGGGCCAACGTCCTGACTTTC
clone_size: NA; d_call: TRBD1; j_call: TRBJ1-2; v_call: TRBV5-4; cdr3_length: 14; cdr3_aa: CASSSQGQGYGYTF; cdr3_nt: TGTGCCAGCAGTTCCCAGGGACAGGGATATGGCTACACCTTC
clone_size: NA; d_call: TRBD1; j_call: TRBJ1-2; v_call: TRBV5-6; cdr3_length: 14; cdr3_aa: CASSGGQGGYGYTF; cdr3_nt: TGTGCCAGCAGCGGGGGACAGGGAGGCTATGGCTACACCTTC
clone_size: NA; d_call: TRBD2; j_call: TRBJ2-1; v_call: TRBV28; cdr3_length: 15; cdr3_aa: CASSETSKDYNEQFF; cdr3_nt: TGTGCCAGCAGTGAGACTAGCAAAGACTACAATGAGCAGTTCTTC
clone_size: NA; d_call: TRBD1; j_call: TRBJ2-3; v_call: TRBV5-6; cdr3_length: 16; cdr3_aa: CASSEQGAGFTDTQYF; cdr3_nt: TGTGCCAGCAGCGAACAGGGGGCGGGATTCACAGATACGCAGTATTTT
clone_size: NA; d_call: NA; j_call: TRBJ2-2; v_call: TRBV7-9; cdr3_length: 11; cdr3_aa: CASSLDGELFF; cdr3_nt: TGTGCCAGCAGCCTTGACGGGGAGCTGTTTTTT
clone_size: NA; d_call: NA; j_call: TRBJ1-1; v_call: TRBV18; cdr3_length: 13; cdr3_aa: CASSPAMNTEAFF; cdr3_nt: TGTGCCAGCTCACCAGCTATGAACACTGAAGCTTTCTTT
clone_size: NA; d_call: NA; j_call: TRBJ2-7; v_call: TRBV6-1; cdr3_length: 15; cdr3_aa: CASTQTGKTVVEQYF; cdr3_nt: TGTGCCAGCACCCAAACCGGTAAAACGGTGGTCGAGCAGTACTTC
clone_size: NA; d_call: TRBD2; j_call: TRBJ2-7; v_call: TRBV15; cdr3_length: 13; cdr3_aa: CATSGTSVYEQYF; cdr3_nt: TGTGCCACCAGCGGGACTAGCGTCTACGAGCAGTACTTC
clone_size: NA; d_call: NA; j_call: TRBJ1-4; v_call: TRBV27; cdr3_length: 14; cdr3_aa: CASSLLGPGEKLFF; cdr3_nt: TGTGCCAGCAGTTTACTCGGACCGGGGGAAAAACTGTTTTTT
clone_size: NA; d_call: TRBD2; j_call: TRBJ2-5; v_call: TRBV7-7; cdr3_length: 15; cdr3_aa: CASSLGTSGQETQYF; cdr3_nt: TGTGCTAGCAGCTTAGGCACTAGCGGTCAAGAGACCCAGTACTTC
clone_size: NA; d_call: TRBD1; j_call: TRBJ2-7; v_call: TRBV5-4; cdr3_length: 14; cdr3_aa: CASSRDRWSYEQYF; cdr3_nt: TGTGCCAGCAGCCGGGACAGGTGGAGTTACGAGCAGTACTTC
clone_size: few; d_call: NA; j_call: TRBJ2-3; v_call: TRBV30; cdr3_length: 13; cdr3_aa: CAWSVREGDTQYF; cdr3_nt: TGTGCCTGGAGTGTACGCGAGGGGGATACGCAGTATTTT
clone_size: NA; d_call: NA; j_call: TRBJ2-3; v_call: TRBV7-8; cdr3_length: 16; cdr3_aa: CASSPREPTRTDTQYF; cdr3_nt: TGTGCCAGCAGCCCCAGGGAGCCAACCCGCACAGATACGCAGTATTTT
clone_size: few; d_call: NA; j_call: TRBJ2-5; v_call: TRBV7-2; cdr3_length: 14; cdr3_aa: CASSLPGAQETQYF; cdr3_nt: TGTGCCAGCAGCCTCCCGGGGGCCCAAGAGACCCAGTACTTC
clone_size: NA; d_call: TRBD2; j_call: TRBJ2-2; v_call: TRBV4-2; cdr3_length: 16; cdr3_aa: CASSPELAGATGELFF; cdr3_nt: TGTGCCAGCAGCCCGGAACTAGCGGGAGCCACCGGGGAGCTGTTTTTT
clone_size: once; d_call: TRBD1; j_call: TRBJ1-2; v_call: TRBV18; cdr3_length: 15; cdr3_aa: CASSPGYRGSYGYTF; cdr3_nt: TGTGCCAGCTCACCAGGGTACAGGGGAAGCTATGGCTACACCTTC
clone_size: few; d_call: TRBD1; j_call: TRBJ2-7; v_call: TRBV9; cdr3_length: 14; cdr3_aa: CASSPGTASYEQYF; cdr3_nt: TGTGCCAGCAGCCCAGGGACAGCTTCCTACGAGCAGTACTTC
clone_size: NA; d_call: TRBD1; j_call: TRBJ2-1; v_call: TRBV9; cdr3_length: 18; cdr3_aa: CASSPQSSGTGLYNEQFF; cdr3_nt: TGTGCCAGCAGCCCACAATCGTCCGGGACAGGGCTCTACAATGAGCAGTTCTTC
clone_size: NA; d_call: TRBD2; j_call: TRBJ2-1; v_call: TRBV9; cdr3_length: 14; cdr3_aa: CASSVTSGSPTPFF; cdr3_nt: TGTGCCAGCAGCGTCACTAGCGGGAGTCCTACGCCGTTCTTC